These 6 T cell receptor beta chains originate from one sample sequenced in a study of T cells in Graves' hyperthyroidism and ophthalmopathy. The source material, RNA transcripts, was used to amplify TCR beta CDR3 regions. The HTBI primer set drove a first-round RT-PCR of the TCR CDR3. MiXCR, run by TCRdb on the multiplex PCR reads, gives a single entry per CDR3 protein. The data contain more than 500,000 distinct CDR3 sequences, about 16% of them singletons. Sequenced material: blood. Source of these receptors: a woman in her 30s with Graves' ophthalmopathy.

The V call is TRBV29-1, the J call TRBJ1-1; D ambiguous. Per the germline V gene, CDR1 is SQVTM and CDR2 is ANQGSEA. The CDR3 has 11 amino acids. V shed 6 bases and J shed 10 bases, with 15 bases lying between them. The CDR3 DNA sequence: TGCAGCGTCCATGGGCCCCGAGGAGCTTTCTTT. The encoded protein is CSVHGPRGAFF.

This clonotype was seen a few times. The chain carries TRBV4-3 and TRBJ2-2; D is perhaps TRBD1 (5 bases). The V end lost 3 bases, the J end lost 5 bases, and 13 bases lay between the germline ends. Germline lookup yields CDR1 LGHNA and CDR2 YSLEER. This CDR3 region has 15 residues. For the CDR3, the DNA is TGCGCCAGCAGCCAGTCACAGGTGCGAACCGGGGAGCTGTTTTTT. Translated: CASSQSQVRTGELFF.

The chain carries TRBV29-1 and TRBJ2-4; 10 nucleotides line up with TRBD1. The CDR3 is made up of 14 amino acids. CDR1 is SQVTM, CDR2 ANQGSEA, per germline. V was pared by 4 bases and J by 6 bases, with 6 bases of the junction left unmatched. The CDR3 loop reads CSVVDRGPGNIQYF. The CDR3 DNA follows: TGCAGCGTTGTAGACAGGGGGCCAGGAAACATTCAGTACTTC. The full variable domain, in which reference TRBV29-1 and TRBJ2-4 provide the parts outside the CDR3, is SAVISQKPSRDICQRGTSLTIQCQVDSQVTMMFWYRQQPGQSLTLIATANQGSEATYESGFVIDKFPISRPNLTFSTLTVSNMSPEDSSIYLCSVVDRGPGNIQYFGAGTRLSVL.

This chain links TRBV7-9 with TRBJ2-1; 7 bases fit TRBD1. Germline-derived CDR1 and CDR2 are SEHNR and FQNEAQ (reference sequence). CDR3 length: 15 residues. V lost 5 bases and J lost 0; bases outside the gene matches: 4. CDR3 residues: CASSEQGSSYNEQFF. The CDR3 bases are TGTGCCAGCAGCGAACAGGGGAGCTCCTACAATGAGCAGTTCTTC.

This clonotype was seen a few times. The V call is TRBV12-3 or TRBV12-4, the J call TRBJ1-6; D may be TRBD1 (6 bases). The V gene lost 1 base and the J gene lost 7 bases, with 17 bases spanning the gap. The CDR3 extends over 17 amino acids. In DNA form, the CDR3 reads TGTGCCAGCAGTTTAGAAACAGGGCTGGCGAGAAATTCACCCCTCCACTTT. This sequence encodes CASSLETGLARNSPLHF.

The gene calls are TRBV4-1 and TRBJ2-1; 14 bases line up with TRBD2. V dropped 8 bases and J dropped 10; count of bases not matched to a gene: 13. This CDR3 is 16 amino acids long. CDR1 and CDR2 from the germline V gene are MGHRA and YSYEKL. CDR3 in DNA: TGCGCCAGCGTCCGGTCGGGACTAGCGGGAGAGGGCGAGCAGTTCTTC. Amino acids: CASVRSGLAGEGEQFF.